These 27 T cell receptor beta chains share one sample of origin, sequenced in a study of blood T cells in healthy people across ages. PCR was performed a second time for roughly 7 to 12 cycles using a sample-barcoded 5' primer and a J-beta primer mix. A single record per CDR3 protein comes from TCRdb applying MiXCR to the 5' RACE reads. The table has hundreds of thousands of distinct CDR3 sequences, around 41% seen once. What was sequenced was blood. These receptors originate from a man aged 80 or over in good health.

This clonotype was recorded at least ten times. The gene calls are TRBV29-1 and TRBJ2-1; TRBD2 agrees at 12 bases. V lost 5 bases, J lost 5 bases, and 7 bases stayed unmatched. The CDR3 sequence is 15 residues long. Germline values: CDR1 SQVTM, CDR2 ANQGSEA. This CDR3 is CSVQNWTSGNNEQFF. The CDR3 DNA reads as TGCAGCGTTCAGAACTGGACTAGCGGGAACAATGAGCAGTTCTTC.

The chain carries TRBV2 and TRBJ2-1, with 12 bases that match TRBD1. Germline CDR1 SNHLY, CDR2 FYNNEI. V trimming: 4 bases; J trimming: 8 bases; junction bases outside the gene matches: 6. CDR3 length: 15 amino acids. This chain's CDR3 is CASSGRGQGAYEQFF. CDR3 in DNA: TGTGCCAGCAGTGGGAGGGGACAGGGGGCCTATGAGCAGTTCTTC. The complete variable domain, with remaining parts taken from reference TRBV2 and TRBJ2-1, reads EPEVTQTPSHQVTQMGQEVILRCVPISNHLYFYWYRQILGQKVEFLVSFYNNEISEKSEIFDDQFSVERPDGSNFTLKIRSTKLEDSAMYFCASSGRGQGAYEQFFGPGTRLTVL.

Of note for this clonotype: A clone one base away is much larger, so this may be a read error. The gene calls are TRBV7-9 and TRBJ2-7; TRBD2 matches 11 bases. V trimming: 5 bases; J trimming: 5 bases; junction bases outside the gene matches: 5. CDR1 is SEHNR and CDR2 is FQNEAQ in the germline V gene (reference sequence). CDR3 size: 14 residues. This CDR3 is CASSATSGTDEQYF. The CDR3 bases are TGTGCCAGCAGCGCGACTAGCGGGACTGACGAGCAGTACTTC.

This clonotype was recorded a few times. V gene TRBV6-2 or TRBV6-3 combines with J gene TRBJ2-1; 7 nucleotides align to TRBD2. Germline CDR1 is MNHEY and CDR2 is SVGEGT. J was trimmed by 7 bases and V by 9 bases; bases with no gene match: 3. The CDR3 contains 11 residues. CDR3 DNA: TGTGCCAGTGGGCGGGGGAATGAGCAGTTCTTC. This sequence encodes CASGRGNEQFF.

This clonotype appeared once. The CDR3 DNA sequence: TGTGCCAGCAGCGTAGAATCCCAGGGGGGCACTGAAGCTTTCTTT. This translates into CASSVESQGGTEAFF. The rearrangement joins TRBV9 to TRBJ1-1, with 7 bases that match TRBD1. The V gene end was trimmed by 0 bases and the J gene end by 4 bases; junction bases not matched to a gene: 6. Germline CDR1 reads SGDLS; CDR2 reads YYNGEE. The CDR3 runs 15 residues.

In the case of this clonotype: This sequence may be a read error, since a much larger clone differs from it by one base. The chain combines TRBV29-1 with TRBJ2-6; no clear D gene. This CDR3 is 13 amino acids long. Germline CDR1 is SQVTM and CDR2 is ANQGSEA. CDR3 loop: CSVASSEANVLTF. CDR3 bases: TGCAGCGTGGCCAGCTCTGAGGCCAACGTCCTGACTTTC.

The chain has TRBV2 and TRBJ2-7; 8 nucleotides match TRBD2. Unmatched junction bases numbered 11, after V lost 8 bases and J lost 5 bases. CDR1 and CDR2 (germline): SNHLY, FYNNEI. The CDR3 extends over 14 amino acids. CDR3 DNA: TGTGCCAGCCAGCGGCGGGAGGCTAGCGACGAGCAGTACTTC. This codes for CASQRREASDEQYF.

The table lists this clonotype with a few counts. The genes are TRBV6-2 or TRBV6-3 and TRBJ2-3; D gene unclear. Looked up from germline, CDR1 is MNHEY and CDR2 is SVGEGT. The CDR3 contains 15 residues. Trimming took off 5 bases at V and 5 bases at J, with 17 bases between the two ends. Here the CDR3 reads CASSRADPERDTQYF. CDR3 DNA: TGTGCCAGCAGTAGAGCAGACCCCGAGCGAGATACGCAGTATTTT.

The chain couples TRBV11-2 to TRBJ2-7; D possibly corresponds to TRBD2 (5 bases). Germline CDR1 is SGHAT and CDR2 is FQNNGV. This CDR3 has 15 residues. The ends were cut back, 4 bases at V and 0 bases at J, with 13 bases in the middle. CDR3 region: CASSSAGVRSYEQYF. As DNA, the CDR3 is TGTGCCAGCAGCTCAGCCGGGGTACGCTCCTACGAGCAGTACTTC.

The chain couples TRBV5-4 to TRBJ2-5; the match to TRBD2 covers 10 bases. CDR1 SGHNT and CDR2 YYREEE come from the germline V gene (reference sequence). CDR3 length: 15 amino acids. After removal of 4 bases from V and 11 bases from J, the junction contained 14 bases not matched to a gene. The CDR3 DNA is TGTGCCAGCAGCCCCCCTGGGCTAGCGGGGGATGAGCAGTACTTC. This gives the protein CASSPPGLAGDEQYF.

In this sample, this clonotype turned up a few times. Here the CDR3 reads CASSVGTSGSVDEFF. The CDR3 DNA follows: TGTGCCAGCAGCGTAGGGACTAGCGGGAGTGTGGATGAGTTCTTC. V usage is TRBV9 and J usage is TRBJ2-1; TRBD2 matches at 13 bases. In germline, CDR1 is SGDLS, CDR2 YYNGEE. V lost 0 bases and J lost 14; bases outside the gene matches: 8. The CDR3 is made up of 15 amino acids.

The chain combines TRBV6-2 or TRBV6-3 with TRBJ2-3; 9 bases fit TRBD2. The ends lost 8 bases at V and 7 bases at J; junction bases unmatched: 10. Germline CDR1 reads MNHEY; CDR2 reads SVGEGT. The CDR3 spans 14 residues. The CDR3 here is CASSYSGRGNTQYF. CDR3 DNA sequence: TGTGCCAGCTCCTATAGCGGGAGAGGGAATACGCAGTATTTT.

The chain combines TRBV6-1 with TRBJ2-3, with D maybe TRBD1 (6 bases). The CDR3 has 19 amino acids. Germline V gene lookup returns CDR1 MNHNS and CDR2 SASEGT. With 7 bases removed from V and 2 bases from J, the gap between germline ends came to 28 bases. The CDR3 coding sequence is TGTGCCAGCAACCCGATTTATAAACAGGGCCTCTCATTCACAGATACGCAGTATTTT. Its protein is CASNPIYKQGLSFTDTQYF.

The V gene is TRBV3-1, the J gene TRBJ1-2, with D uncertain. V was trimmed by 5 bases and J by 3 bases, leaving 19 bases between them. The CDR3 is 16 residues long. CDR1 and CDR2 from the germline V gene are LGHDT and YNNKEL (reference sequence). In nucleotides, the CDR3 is TGTGCCAGCAGCAAACCTCTAGCTGGGGATTACTATGGCTACACCTTC. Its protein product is CASSKPLAGDYYGYTF.

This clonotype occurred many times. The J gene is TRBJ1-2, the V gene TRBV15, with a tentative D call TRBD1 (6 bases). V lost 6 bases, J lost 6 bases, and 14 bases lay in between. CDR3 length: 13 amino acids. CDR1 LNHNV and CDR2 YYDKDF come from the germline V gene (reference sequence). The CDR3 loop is CATSDRRHDGYTF. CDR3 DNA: TGTGCCACCAGTGACAGGCGTCATGATGGCTACACCTTC.

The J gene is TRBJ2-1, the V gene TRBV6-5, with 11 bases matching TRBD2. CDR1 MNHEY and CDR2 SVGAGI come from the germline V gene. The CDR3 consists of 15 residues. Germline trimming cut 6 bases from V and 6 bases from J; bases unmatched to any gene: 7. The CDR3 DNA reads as TGTGCCAGCAGGAATAGCGGGGGGGCAATCAATGAGCAGTTCTTC. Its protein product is CASRNSGGAINEQFF.

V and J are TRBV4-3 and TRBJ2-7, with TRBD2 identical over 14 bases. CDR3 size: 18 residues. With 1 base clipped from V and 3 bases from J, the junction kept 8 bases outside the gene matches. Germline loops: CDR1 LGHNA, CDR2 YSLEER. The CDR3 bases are TGCGCCAGCAGCCAAGGACTAGCGGGAGGGTCAAGGGTCTACGAGCAGTACTTC. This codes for CASSQGLAGGSRVYEQYF.

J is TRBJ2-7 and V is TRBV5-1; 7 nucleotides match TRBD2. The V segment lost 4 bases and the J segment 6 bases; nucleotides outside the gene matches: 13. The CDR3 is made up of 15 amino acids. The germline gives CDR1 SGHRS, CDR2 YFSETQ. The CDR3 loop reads CASSLPGTTQGEQYF. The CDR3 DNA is TGCGCCAGCAGCCTTCCCGGGACTACTCAGGGCGAGCAGTACTTC.

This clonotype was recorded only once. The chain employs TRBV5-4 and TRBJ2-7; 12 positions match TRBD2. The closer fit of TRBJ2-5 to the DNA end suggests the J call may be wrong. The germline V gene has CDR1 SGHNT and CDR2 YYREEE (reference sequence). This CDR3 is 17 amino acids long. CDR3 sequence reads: CASSLDLAGGAGETQYF. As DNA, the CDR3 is TGTGCCAGCAGCTTGGACCTAGCGGGAGGGGCAGGAGAGACCCAGTACTTC.

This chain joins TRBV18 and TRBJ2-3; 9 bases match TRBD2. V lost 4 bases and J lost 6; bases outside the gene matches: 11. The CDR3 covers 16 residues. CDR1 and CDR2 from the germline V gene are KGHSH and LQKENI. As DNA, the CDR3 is TGTGCCAGCTCACAAACCGGGACTAGCTCATCGGATACGCAGTATTTT. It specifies CASSQTGTSSSDTQYF.

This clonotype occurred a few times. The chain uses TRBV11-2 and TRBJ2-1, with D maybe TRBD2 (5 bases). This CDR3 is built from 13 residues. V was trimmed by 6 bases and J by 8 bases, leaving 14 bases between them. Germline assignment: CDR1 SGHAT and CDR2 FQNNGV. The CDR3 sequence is CASRLRGPDEQFF. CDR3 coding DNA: TGTGCCAGCAGATTGAGAGGGCCGGATGAGCAGTTCTTC.

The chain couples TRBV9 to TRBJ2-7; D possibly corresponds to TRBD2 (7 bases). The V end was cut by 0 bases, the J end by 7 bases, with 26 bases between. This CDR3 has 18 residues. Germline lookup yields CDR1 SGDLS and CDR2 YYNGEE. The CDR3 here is CASSVVSLGGWDYNEQYF. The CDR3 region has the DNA TGTGCCAGCAGCGTAGTGAGTTTGGGGGGCTGGGACTACAATGAGCAGTACTTC.

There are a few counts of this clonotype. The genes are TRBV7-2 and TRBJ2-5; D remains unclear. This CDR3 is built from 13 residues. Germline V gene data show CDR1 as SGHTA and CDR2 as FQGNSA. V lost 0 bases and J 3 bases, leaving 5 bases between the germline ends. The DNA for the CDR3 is TGTGCCAGCAGCTTAGCGGGGAAAGAGACCCAGTACTTC. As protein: CASSLAGKETQYF.

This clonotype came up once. Written as DNA, the CDR3 is TGCAGGGCTCCTCTAGCGGGGAGCTCCTACAATGAGCAGTTCTTC. This translates into CRAPLAGSSYNEQFF. This sequence joins TRBV20-1 and TRBJ2-1; 9 nucleotides match TRBD2. The germline V gene encodes CDR1 DFQATT and CDR2 SNEGSKA (reference sequence). The CDR3 contains 15 residues.

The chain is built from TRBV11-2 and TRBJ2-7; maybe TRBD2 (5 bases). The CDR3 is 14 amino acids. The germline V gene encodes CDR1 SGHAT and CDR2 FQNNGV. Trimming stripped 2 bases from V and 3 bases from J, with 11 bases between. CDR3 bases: TGTGCCAGCAGCTTAAGCCCAGGACTCTACGAGCAGTACTTC. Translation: CASSLSPGLYEQYF.

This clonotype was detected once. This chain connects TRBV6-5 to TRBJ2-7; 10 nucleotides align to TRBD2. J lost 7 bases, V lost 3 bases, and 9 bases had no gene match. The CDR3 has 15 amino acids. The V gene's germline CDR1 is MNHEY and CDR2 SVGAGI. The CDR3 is CASSYRASGSNEQYF. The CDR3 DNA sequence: TGTGCCAGCAGTTATAGGGCTAGCGGGAGCAATGAGCAGTACTTC.

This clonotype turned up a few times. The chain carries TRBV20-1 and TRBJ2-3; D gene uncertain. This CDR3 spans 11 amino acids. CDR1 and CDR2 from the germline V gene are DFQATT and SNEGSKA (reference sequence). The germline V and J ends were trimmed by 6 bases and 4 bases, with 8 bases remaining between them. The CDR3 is CSATSADTQYF. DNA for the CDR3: TGCAGTGCCACCTCGGCAGATACGCAGTATTTT.